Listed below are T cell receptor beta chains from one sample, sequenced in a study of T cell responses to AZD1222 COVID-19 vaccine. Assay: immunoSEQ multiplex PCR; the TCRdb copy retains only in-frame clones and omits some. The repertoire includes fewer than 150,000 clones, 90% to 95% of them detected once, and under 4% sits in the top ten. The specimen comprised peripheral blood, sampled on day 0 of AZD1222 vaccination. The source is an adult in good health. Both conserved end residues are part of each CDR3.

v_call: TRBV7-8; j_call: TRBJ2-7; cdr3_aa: CASSLTGTATYEQYF
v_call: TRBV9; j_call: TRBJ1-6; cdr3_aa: CASSVAPGNDSPLHF
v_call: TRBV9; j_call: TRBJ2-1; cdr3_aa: CASSANSGIYNEQFF
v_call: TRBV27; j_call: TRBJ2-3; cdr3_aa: CASSWARTSGDTQYF
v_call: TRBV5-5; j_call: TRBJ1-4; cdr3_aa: CASSFLDRATNEKLFF
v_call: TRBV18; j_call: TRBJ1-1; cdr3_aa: CASSALEVGNTEAFF
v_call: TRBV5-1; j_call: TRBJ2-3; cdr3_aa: CASSLNTDTQYF
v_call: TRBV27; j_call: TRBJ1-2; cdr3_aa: CASSSPGTGLYGYTF
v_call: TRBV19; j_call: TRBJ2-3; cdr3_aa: CASSIGGGPADTQYF
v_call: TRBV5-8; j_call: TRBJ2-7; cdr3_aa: CASSPDNSYEQYF
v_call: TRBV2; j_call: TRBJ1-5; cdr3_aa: CASSGGGPQHF
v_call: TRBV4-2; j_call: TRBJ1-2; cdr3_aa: CASSRGQGSYGYTF
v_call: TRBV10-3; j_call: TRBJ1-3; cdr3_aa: CAISALQGASGNTIYF
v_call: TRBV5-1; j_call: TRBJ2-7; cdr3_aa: CASSLEGPGDSYEQYF